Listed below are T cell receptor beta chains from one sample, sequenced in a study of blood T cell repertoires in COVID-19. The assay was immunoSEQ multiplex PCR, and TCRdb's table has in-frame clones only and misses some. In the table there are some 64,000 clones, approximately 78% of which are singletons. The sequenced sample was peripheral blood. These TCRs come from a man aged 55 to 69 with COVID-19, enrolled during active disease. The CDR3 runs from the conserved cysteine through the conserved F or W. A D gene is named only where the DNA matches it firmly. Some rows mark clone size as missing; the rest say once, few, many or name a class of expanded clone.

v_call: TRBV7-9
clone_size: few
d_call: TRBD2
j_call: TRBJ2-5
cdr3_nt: TGTGCCAGCAGCTTAGCCTGGGTAGCGGGTGGGGAGACCCAGTACTTC
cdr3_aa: CASSLAWVAGGETQYF

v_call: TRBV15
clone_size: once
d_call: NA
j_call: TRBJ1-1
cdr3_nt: TGTGCCACCAGAGGACAACCGAACACTGAAGCTTTCTTT
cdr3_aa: CATRGQPNTEAFF

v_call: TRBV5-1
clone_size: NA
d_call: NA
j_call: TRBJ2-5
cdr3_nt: TGCGCCAGCAGCCCCAGTGGACAGCAAGAGACCCAGTACTTC
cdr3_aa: CASSPSGQQETQYF

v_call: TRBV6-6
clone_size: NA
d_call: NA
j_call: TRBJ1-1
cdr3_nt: TGTGCCAGCAGTTACGAGGTCAGGGCGGGGACTGAAGCTTTCTTT
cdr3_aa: CASSYEVRAGTEAFF

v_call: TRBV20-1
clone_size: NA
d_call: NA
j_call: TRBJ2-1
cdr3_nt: TGCAGTGCTAGTGCCAGCAGGCATGAGCAGTTCTTC
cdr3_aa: CSASASRHEQFF

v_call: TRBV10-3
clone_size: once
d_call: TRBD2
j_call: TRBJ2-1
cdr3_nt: TGTGCCATACACGCCGGGACTAGCGGTCCCAATGAGCAGTTCTTC
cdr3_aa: CAIHAGTSGPNEQFF

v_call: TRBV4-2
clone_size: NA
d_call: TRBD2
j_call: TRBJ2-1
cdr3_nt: TGTGCCAGCAGCCAAGCCGCGGGGAGGGCCTACAATGAGCAGTTCTTC
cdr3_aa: CASSQAAGRAYNEQFF

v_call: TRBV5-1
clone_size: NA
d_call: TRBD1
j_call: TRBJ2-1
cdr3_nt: TGCGCCAGCAGCCAAACCGGGACAGGGGGCGTGAATGAGCAGTTCTTC
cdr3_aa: CASSQTGTGGVNEQFF

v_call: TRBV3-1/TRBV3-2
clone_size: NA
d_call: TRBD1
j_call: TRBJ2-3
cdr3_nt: TGTGCCAGCAGCCAAGCCGGGGACAGGGCTGTAGATACGCAGTATTTT
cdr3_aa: CASSQAGDRAVDTQYF

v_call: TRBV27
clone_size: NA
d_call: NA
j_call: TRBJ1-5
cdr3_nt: TGTGCCAGCAGTTTTACTAATCAGCCCCAGCATTTT
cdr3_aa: CASSFTNQPQHF

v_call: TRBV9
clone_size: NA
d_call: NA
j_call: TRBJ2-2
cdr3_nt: TGTGCCAGCAGCGTAGGGGGCTGGAACACCGGGGAGCTGTTTTTT
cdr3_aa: CASSVGGWNTGELFF

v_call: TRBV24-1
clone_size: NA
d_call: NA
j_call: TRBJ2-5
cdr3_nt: TGTGCCACCAGTGACGGGACTTTGGAGACCCAGTACTTC
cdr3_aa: CATSDGTLETQYF

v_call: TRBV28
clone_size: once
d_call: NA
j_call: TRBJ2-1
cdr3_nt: TGTGCCAGCACCAGGGGCCCCTACAATGAGCAGTTCTTC
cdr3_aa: CASTRGPYNEQFF

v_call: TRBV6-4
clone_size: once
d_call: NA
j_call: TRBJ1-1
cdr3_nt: TGTGCCAGCAGTCTAGACAGGAACACTGAAGCTTTCTTT
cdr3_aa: CASSLDRNTEAFF

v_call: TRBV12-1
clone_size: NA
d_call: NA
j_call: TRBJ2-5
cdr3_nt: TGTGCCAGCAGCCCCCCGGAGACCCAGTACTTC
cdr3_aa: CASSPPETQYF

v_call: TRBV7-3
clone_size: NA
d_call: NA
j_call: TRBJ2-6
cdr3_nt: TGTGCCAGCAGCTTTGGGGCGCAACAGACCTCTGGGGCCAACGTCCTGACTTTC
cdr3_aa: CASSFGAQQTSGANVLTF

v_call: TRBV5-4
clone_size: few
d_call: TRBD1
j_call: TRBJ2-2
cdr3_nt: TGTGCCAGCAGCTTGGGGGACAGGGATTCCGGGGAGCTGTTTTTT
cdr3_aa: CASSLGDRDSGELFF

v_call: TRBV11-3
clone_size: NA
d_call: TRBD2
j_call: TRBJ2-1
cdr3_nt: TGTGCCAGCAGCCCCGGGACTAGCGGGGGGGCGACGAATGAGCAGTTCTTC
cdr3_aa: CASSPGTSGGATNEQFF

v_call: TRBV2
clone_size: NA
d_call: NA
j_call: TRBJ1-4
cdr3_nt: TGTGCCATCCTCGGACAGCCAAATGAAAAACTGTTTTTT
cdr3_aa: CAILGQPNEKLFF

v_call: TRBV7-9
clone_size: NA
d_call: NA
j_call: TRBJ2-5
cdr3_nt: TGTGCCAGCAGCTTAGTCCCAGAACCAAAAGAGACCCAGTACTTC
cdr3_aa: CASSLVPEPKETQYF

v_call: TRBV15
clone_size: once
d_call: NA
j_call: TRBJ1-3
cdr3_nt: TGTGCCACCAGCAGAGATCGGGGATACGGAAACACCATATATTTT
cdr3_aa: CATSRDRGYGNTIYF

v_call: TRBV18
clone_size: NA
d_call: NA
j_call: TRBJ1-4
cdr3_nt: TGTGCCAGCTCACTAAAAGGAGCTAATGAAAAACTGTTTTTT
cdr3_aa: CASSLKGANEKLFF

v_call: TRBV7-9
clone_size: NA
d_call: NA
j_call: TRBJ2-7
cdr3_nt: TGTGCCAGCAGTTTGCCAACGGCAGCGTCCTACGAGCAGTACTTC
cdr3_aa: CASSLPTAASYEQYF

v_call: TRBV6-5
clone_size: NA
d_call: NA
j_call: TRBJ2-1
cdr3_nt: TGTGCCAGCATCGAACACTACCTCTACAATGAGCAGTTCTTC
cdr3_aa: CASIEHYLYNEQFF

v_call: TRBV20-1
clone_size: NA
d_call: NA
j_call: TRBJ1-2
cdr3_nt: TGCAGTGCTAGCGATACTTATGGCTACACCTTC
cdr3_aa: CSASDTYGYTF

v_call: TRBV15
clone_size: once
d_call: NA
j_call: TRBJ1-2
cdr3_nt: TGTGCCACCAGCAGAGAAAGGGGTTTGAGCGGCTACACCTTC
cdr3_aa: CATSRERGLSGYTF

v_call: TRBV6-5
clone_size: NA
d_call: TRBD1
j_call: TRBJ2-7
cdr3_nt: TGTGCCAGCAGACGGGACAGCTACGAGCAGTACTTC
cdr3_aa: CASRRDSYEQYF

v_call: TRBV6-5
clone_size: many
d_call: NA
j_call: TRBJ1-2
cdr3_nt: TGTGCCAGTTGGGCGATGGGGCGTGGCTACACCTTC
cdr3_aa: CASWAMGRGYTF

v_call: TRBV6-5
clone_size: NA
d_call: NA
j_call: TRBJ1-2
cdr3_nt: TGTGCCAGCAGCCGCGGAGATGGCTACACCTTC
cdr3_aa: CASSRGDGYTF

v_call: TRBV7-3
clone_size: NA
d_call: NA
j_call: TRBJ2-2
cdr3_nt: TGTGCCAGCAGCTTCCTTGGGGCCGAAAACACCGGGGAGCTGTTTTTT
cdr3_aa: CASSFLGAENTGELFF

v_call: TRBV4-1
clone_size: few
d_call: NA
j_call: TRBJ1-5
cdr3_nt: TGCGCCAGCAGCCAAGAGGGAGCCCTTGGGGATCAGCCCCAGCATTTT
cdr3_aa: CASSQEGALGDQPQHF

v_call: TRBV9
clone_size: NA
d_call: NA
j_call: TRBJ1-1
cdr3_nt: TGTGCCAGCAGCGTAGCTGTGGGCGAATACACTGAAGCTTTCTTT
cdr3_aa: CASSVAVGEYTEAFF

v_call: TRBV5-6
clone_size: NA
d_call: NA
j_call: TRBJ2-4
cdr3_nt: TGTGCCAGCAGCTTGGCGGGTTACTCGAACATTCAGTACTTC
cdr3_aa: CASSLAGYSNIQYF

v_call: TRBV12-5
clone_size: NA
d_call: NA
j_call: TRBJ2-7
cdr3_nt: TGTGCTAGTGGTTTGGTATTAGGAGGGTTCCACGAGCAGTACTTC
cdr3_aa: CASGLVLGGFHEQYF

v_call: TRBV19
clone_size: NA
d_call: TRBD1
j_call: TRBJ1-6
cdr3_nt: TGTGCCAGTAGTCCCAGGGGACAGGAATTTAATTCACCCCTCCACTTT
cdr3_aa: CASSPRGQEFNSPLHF

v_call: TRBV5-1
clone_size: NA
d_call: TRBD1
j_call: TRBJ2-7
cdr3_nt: TGCGCCAGCAGCTTGTCAGGGGGATACGAGCAGTACTTC
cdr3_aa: CASSLSGGYEQYF

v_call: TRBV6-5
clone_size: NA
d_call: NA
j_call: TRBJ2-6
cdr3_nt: TGTGCCAGCAGTTACGGACAGAGCTCTGGGGCCAACGTCCTGACTTTC
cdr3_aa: CASSYGQSSGANVLTF

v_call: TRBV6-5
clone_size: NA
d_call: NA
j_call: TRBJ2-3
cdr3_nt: TGTGCCAGCAGGGCAAGTCATGGGAGGGATACGCAGTATTTT
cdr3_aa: CASRASHGRDTQYF

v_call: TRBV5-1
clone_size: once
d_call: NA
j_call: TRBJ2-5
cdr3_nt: TGCGCCAGCAGCTTGGGGCAGGGGCGGGAGACCCAGTACTTC
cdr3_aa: CASSLGQGRETQYF

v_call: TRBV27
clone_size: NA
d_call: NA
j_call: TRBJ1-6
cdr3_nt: TGTGCCAGCAGTTTATCTACCTATAATTCACCCCTCCACTTT
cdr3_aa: CASSLSTYNSPLHF

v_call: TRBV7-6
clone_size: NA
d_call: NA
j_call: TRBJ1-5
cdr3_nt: TGTGCCAGCAGCTTAGGGACAGCCAATCAGCCCCAGCATTTT
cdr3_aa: CASSLGTANQPQHF

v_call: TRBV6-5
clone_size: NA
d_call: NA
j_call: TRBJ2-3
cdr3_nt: TGTGCCAGCAGTTACAGGGCGGGCGACACAGATACGCAGTATTTT
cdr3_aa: CASSYRAGDTDTQYF

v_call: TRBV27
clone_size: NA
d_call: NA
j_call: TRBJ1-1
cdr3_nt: TGTGCCAGCAGGAACGCGCAGGGTAGTTTAGCTTTCTTT
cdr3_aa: CASRNAQGSLAFF

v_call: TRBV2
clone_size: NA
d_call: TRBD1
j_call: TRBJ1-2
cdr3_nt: TGTGCCAGCAGGGAGACAGGGGCGGGTGGCTACACCTTC
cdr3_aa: CASRETGAGGYTF

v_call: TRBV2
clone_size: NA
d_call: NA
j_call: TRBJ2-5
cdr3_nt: TGTGCCAGCAATACAGGGCGGGAGGAGACCCAGTACTTC
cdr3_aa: CASNTGREETQYF

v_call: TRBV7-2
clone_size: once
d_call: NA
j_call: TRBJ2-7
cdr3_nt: TGTGCCAGCAGCTTAGGGCGACAGGGACTTTCCTACGAGCAGTACTTC
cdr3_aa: CASSLGRQGLSYEQYF

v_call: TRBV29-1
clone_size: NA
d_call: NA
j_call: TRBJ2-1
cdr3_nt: TGCAGCGTGAGAGGGGGGGCCTACAATGAGCAGTTCTTC
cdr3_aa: CSVRGGAYNEQFF

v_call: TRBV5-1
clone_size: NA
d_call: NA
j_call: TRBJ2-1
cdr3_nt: TGCGCCAGCAGCTTGGAGGGGGATGAGCAGTTCTTC
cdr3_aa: CASSLEGDEQFF

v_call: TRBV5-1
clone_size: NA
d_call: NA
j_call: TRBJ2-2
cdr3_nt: TGCGCCAGCAGCTTCGACAGACCGGTAAACGGGGAGCTGTTTTTT
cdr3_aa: CASSFDRPVNGELFF

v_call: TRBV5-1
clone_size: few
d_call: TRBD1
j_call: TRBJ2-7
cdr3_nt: TGCGCCAGCAGCTTGGAGGGACAGGGGGCCGGGGAGCAGTACTTC
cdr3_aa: CASSLEGQGAGEQYF

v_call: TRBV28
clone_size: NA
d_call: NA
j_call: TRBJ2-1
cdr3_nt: TGTGCCAGCAGTTTATACAGGGTAAGGTCCTACAATGAGCAGTTCTTC
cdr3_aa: CASSLYRVRSYNEQFF

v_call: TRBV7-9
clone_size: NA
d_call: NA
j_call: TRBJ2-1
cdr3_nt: TGTGCCAGCAGCCCCTGGGAGAATGAGCAGTTCTTC
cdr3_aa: CASSPWENEQFF

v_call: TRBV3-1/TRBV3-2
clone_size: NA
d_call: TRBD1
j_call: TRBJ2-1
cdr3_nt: TGTGCCAGCAGCCCCCGTTGGCAGGGGGATTACAATGAGCAGTTCTTC
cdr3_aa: CASSPRWQGDYNEQFF

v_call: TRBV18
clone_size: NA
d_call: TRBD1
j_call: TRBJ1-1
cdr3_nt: TGTGCCAGCTCAGCGGGACAGATGAACACTGAAGCTTTCTTT
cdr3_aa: CASSAGQMNTEAFF

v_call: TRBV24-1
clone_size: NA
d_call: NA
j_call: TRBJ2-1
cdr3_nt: TGTGCCACCAGTGATTTGTTCGGGAACTCCTACAATGAGCAGTTCTTC
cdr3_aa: CATSDLFGNSYNEQFF

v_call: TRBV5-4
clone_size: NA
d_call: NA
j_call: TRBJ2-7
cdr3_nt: TGTGCCAGCAGCACGCGGGGCTGGGAGCAGTACTTC
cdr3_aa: CASSTRGWEQYF

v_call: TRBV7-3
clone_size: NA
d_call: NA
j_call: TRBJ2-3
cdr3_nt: TGTGCCAGCAGCTTAATGGGCCAGCACACAGATACGCAGTATTTT
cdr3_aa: CASSLMGQHTDTQYF